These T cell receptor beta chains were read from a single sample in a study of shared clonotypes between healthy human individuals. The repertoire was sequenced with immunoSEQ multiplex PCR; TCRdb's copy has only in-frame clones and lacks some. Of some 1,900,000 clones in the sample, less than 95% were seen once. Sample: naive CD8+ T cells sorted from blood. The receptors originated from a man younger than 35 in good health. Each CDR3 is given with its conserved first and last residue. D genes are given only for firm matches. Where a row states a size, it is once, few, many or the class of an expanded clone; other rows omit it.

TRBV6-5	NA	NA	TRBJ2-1	CASSREAYNEQFF	TGTGCCAGCTCACGGGAAGCCTACAATGAGCAGTTCTTC
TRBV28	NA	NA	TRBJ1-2	CASSWVGINYGYTF	TGTGCCAGCAGCTGGGTCGGGATTAACTATGGCTACACCTTC
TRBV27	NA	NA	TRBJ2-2	CASSLFWEDPGELFF	TGTGCCAGCAGTTTATTTTGGGAGGATCCCGGGGAGCTGTTTTTT
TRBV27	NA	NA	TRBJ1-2	CASSLSFYSINNYGYTF	TGTGCCAGCAGTTTATCCTTTTATTCAATAAACAACTATGGCTACACCTTC
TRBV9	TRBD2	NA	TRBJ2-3	CASSVDPMAGVSTDTQYF	TGTGCCAGCAGCGTTGACCCAATGGCGGGGGTCAGCACAGATACGCAGTATTTT
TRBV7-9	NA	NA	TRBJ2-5	CASSLIPGEETQYF	TGTGCCAGCAGCTTAATCCCAGGGGAAGAGACCCAGTACTTC
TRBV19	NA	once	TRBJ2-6	CASSHNTGVRPDGANVLTF	TGTGCCAGTAGCCATAACACCGGGGTACGACCCGATGGGGCCAACGTCCTGACTTTC
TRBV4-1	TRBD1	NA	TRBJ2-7	CASSFSETGDYEQYF	TGCGCCAGCAGCTTCTCCGAGACAGGGGACTACGAGCAGTACTTC
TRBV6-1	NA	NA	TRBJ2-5	CASSETGETQYF	TGTGCCAGCAGTGAAACGGGAGAGACCCAGTACTTC
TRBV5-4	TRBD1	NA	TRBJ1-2	CASSLGPGTAFYGYTF	TGTGCCAGCAGCTTAGGTCCCGGGACAGCTTTCTATGGCTACACCTTC
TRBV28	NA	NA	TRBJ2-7	CASSPGAGAPYEQYF	TGTGCCAGCAGCCCGGGGGCGGGGGCGCCCTACGAGCAGTACTTC
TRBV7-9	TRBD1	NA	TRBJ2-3	CASSVSGQGYTDTQYF	TGTGCCAGCAGCGTATCGGGACAGGGTTACACAGATACGCAGTATTTT
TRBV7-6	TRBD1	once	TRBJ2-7	CASSRTGWDEQYF	TGTGCCAGCAGCCGGACAGGGTGGGACGAGCAGTACTTC
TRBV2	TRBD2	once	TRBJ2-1	CASSDDGLAGGNEQFF	TGTGCCAGCAGTGATGACGGACTAGCGGGGGGGAATGAGCAGTTCTTC
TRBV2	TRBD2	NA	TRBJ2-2	CASSTSGESGELFF	TGTGCCAGCTCAACTAGCGGGGAGTCCGGGGAGCTGTTTTTT
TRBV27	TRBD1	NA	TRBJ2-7	CASSPGQGDYEQYF	TGTGCCAGCAGTCCCGGACAGGGGGACTACGAGCAGTACTTC
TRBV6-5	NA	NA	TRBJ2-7	CASSYTDGYEQYF	TGTGCCAGCAGTTACACGGACGGGTACGAGCAGTACTTC
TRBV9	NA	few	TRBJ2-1	CASSVETGAYNEQFF	TGTGCCAGCAGCGTAGAGACGGGAGCCTACAATGAGCAGTTCTTC
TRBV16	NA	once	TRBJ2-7	CASSQSYRVNKRSDYEQYF	TGTGCCAGCAGCCAATCGTACAGGGTAAACAAGAGGTCGGACTACGAGCAGTACTTC
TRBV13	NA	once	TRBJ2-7	CASSSRGLHHEQYF	TGTGCCAGCAGCTCCCGCGGACTGCATCACGAGCAGTACTTC
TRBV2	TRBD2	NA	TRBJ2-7	CASEGAQRGGVYEQYF	TGTGCCAGTGAAGGGGCCCAGCGGGGGGGCGTCTACGAGCAGTACTTC
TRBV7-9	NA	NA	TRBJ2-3	CASSPQGSDTDTQYF	TGTGCCAGCAGCCCCCAAGGGTCTGACACAGATACGCAGTATTTT
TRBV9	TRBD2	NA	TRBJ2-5	CASSPERASGDTYQETQYF	TGTGCCAGCAGCCCAGAGAGGGCTAGCGGGGATACTTACCAAGAGACCCAGTACTTC
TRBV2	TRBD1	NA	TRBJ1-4	CASMGDSLEKLFF	TGTGCCAGCATGGGGGACAGCCTCGAAAAACTGTTTTTT
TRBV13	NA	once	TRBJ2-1	CASTQEGRYNEQFF	TGTGCCAGCACTCAGGAGGGGAGATACAATGAGCAGTTCTTC